This T cell receptor beta chain was sequenced during a study of T cells in Graves' hyperthyroidism and ophthalmopathy. Findings of the study overall: In the blood, most expanded thyroid clonotypes above 0.001 appeared as well. Stable hyperthyroidism was told apart from ophthalmopathy by a model built on 13 V-J features.

Amplified TCR beta CDR3 regions derived from RNA transcripts. Researchers ran a first-round RT-PCR on the TCR CDR3 using the HTBI primer set. TCRdb itself ran the multiplex PCR reads through MiXCR, one entry per CDR3 protein. This table holds approximately 430,000 distinct CDR3 sequences, roughly 14% found once. Germline V gene data show CDR1 as SEHNR and CDR2 as FQNEAQ (reference sequence). The ends lost 4 bases at V and 2 bases at J; junction bases unmatched: 2. The CDR3 spans 14 residues. Not enrolled were patients with uncontrolled infection, other autoimmune disease, pregnancy or lactation. The table lists this clonotype with many counts. No antigen is known for it.

The sample was blood. This receptor was taken from a man aged 18 to 35 with Graves' ophthalmopathy. The V and J genes are TRBV7-9 and TRBJ1-5; the match to TRBD1 covers 7 bases. This chain's CDR3 is CASSSDRGNQPQHF. CDR3 in DNA: TGTGCCAGCAGCTCCGACAGGGGCAATCAGCCCCAGCATTTT.